These 31 T cell receptor beta chains originate from one sample sequenced in a study of OX40 agonist ivuxolimab in advanced cancers. Sequenced by immunoSEQ multiplex PCR; TCRdb stores in-frame clones only, minus some. This sample yields some 62,000 clones, of which 92% are seen a single time; 0.62% belongs to the top ten. This specimen consisted of CD4+ or CD8+ T cells sorted from blood, obtained in a trial of the OX40 agonist ivuxolimab. These receptors originate from an adult with an advanced solid tumor such as melanoma, head and neck, liver or kidney cancer.

The rearrangement links TRBV11-1 to TRBJ1-1; possibly TRBD1 for D (6 bases). CDR1 is SGHAT and CDR2 is FQDESV in the germline V gene (reference sequence). The CDR3 has 14 residues. Trimming pared 5 bases from V and 5 bases from J, leaving 15 bases between. As DNA, the CDR3 is TGTGCCAGCAGCCAACCAGGGGTGGGAACTGAAGCTTTCTTT. Translating gives CASSQPGVGTEAFF.

The J gene is TRBJ1-1, the V gene TRBV5-1; no definite D call. Germline loops: CDR1 SGHRS, CDR2 YFSETQ. V lost 1 base and J 4 bases, leaving 8 bases between the germline ends. The CDR3 is made up of 13 amino acids. The CDR3 DNA follows: TGCGCCAGCAGCTTGTTCGGTACCACTGAAGCTTTCTTT. Protein product: CASSLFGTTEAFF. Full variable domain (outside the CDR3, taken from reference TRBV5-1 and TRBJ1-1): KAGVTQTPRYLIKTRGQQVTLSCSPISGHRSVSWYQQTPGQGLQFLFEYFSETQRNKGNFPGRFSGRQFSNSRSEMNVSTLELGDSALYLCASSLFGTTEAFFGQGTRLTVV.

The genes are TRBV7-2 and TRBJ2-5, with a weak D call TRBD2 (5 bases). The CDR3 loop spans 15 amino acids. Germline CDR1 is SGHTA and CDR2 is FQGNSA. V was trimmed by 3 bases and J by 2 bases, leaving 13 bases between them. CDR3 amino acids: CASSLQRTVQETQYF. As DNA, the CDR3 is TGTGCCAGCAGCTTGCAAAGGACTGTACAAGAGACCCAGTACTTC.

The rearrangement joins TRBV5-1 to TRBJ1-1; D is undetermined. CDR3 length equals 13 residues. Germline V gene data show CDR1 as SGHRS and CDR2 as YFSETQ. Between the trimmed V and J ends, which lost 2 bases and 1 base, there was a span of 6 bases. CDR3 in amino acids: CASSFMPNTEAFF. In DNA form, the CDR3 reads TGCGCCAGCAGCTTCATGCCGAACACTGAAGCTTTCTTT.

The rearrangement uses TRBV7-8 and TRBJ1-3; D is unresolved. The V gene lost 5 bases and the J gene lost 7 bases, with 15 bases spanning the gap. The CDR3 loop spans 14 amino acids. CDR1 is SGHVS, CDR2 FQNEAQ, per germline. The CDR3 DNA reads TGTGCCAGCAGCCTTACAAATCACGGCAACACCATATATTTT. Translated, it gives CASSLTNHGNTIYF.

The gene calls are TRBV30 and TRBJ1-5; the D is unclear. The CDR3 totals 14 residues. CDR1 and CDR2 from the germline V gene are GTSNPN and SVGIG (reference sequence). Trimming removed 3 bases at V and 2 bases at J, with 11 bases between. CDR3 amino acids: CAWSPQMGNQPQHF. CDR3 nucleotide sequence: TGTGCCTGGAGCCCACAGATGGGCAATCAGCCCCAGCATTTT.

The chain links TRBV2 to TRBJ2-7; 7 bases are shared with TRBD1. The CDR3 is 13 residues long. Trimming at V came to 6 bases and at J to 2 bases, leaving 4 bases not matched to a gene. From germline, CDR1 is SNHLY and CDR2 FYNNEI. The CDR3 coding sequence is TGTGCCAGCAGGGCGACAGGGCCCTACGAGCAGTACTTC. It encodes CASRATGPYEQYF.

Only one count was recorded for this clone. The CDR3 DNA reads as TGTGCCAGCAGTTACTCGGGAGGGAGGTCGAGCTATGGCTACACCTTC. This encodes CASSYSGGRSSYGYTF. The chain combines TRBV6-5 with TRBJ1-2, with D hard to call. Trimming took 0 bases from V and 4 from J, leaving 15 bases between them. Germline loops: CDR1 MNHEY, CDR2 SVGAGI. CDR3 length: 16 amino acids.

The chain has TRBV10-2 and TRBJ2-2, with 10 nucleotides matching TRBD2. The CDR3 sequence is 15 residues long. Trimming took 6 bases from V and 6 from J; bases not matched to a gene: 7. Germline CDR1 is WSHSY and CDR2 is SAAADI. The CDR3 sequence is CASRQSGGESGELFF. For the CDR3, the DNA is TGCGCCAGCAGGCAAAGCGGGGGGGAATCCGGGGAGCTGTTTTTT.

V is TRBV6-1 and J is TRBJ1-2; D unresolved. This CDR3 is built from 16 residues. The germline CDR1 and CDR2 sequences are MNHNS and SASEGT. Trimming stripped 2 bases from V and 8 bases from J, with 21 bases between. The CDR3 loop reads CASSENKQIPRWGYTF. The CDR3 DNA sequence: TGTGCCAGCAGTGAAAACAAACAGATTCCTAGGTGGGGCTACACCTTC.

The chain is built from TRBV10-2 and TRBJ2-1; TRBD2 agrees at 8 bases. Trimming removed 5 bases from V and 8 bases from J; junction bases left unmatched: 20. The germline gives CDR1 WSHSY, CDR2 SAAADI. CDR3 size: 18 residues. The CDR3 bases are TGCGCCAGCAGTCTCGGGACTAGTCTCCACCTCTTAAGGGATGAGCAGTTCTTC. Its translation: CASSLGTSLHLLRDEQFF.

The rearrangement uses TRBV19 and TRBJ1-3, with D uncertain. Germline V CDR1 and CDR2: LNHDA, SQIVND (reference sequence). Trimming took 6 bases from V and 0 from J, leaving 9 bases between them. The CDR3 consists of 14 residues. The CDR3 nucleotides read TGTGCCAGTAGGTCGGGTGGCTCTGGAAACACCATATATTTT. As protein: CASRSGGSGNTIYF.

The chain is built from TRBV6-5 and TRBJ1-1, with D possibly being TRBD1 (5 bases). Germline CDR1 reads MNHEY; CDR2 reads SVGAGI. The CDR3 has 13 residues. The germline V and J ends were trimmed by 6 bases and 4 bases, with 12 bases remaining between them. The CDR3 spells CASRRGWVTEAFF. CDR3 DNA sequence: TGTGCCAGCAGGAGGGGCTGGGTCACTGAAGCTTTCTTT.

Comment on this clone: The same CDR3 also results from other DNA sequences found in this sample. The rearrangement links TRBV5-4 to TRBJ2-7, with 12 nucleotides matching TRBD2. J gave up 6 bases and V 4 bases, and 11 bases lay outside the gene matches. The germline V gene encodes CDR1 SGHNT and CDR2 YYREEE (reference sequence). The CDR3 consists of 16 residues. CDR3 nucleotide sequence: TGTGCCAGCAGCCTCCCCCAGACTAGCGGGAGAAGCGAGCAGTACTTC. Its protein is CASSLPQTSGRSEQYF.

The rearrangement uses TRBV11-2 and TRBJ2-5; D is possibly TRBD1 (7 bases). The CDR3 contains 16 residues. Deletions cut 5 bases from V and 1 base from J, with 17 bases between. Germline CDR1 and CDR2: SGHAT and FQNNGV. Here the CDR3 DNA reads TGTGCCAGCAGCCCTAGGAGGGGGACAGTCCAAGAGACCCAGTACTTC. Protein product: CASSPRRGTVQETQYF.

V and J are TRBV7-9 and TRBJ2-6, with a possible D match to TRBD1 (6 bases). The CDR3 consists of 14 residues. Trimming shortened V by 5 bases and J by 6 bases, and 11 bases separated the two germline ends. The germline V gene has CDR1 SEHNR and CDR2 FQNEAQ (reference sequence). DNA for the CDR3: TGTGCCAGCAGCACGGGACAAACGGCCAACGTCCTGACTTTC. Protein: CASSTGQTANVLTF.

V and J are TRBV6-5 and TRBJ2-1, with D unresolved. V was cut by 3 bases and J by 10 bases, with 7 bases left in between. Per germline, CDR1 MNHEY and CDR2 SVGAGI. CDR3 length: 11 amino acids. The CDR3 sequence: CASSYIGEQFF. CDR3 nucleotides: TGTGCCAGCAGTTATATCGGAGAGCAGTTCTTC.

V and J are TRBV30 and TRBJ2-5; 11 nucleotides line up with TRBD1. J was trimmed by 5 bases and V by 7 bases; bases with no gene match: 6. CDR3 length equals 13 residues. Germline V CDR1 and CDR2: GTSNPN, SVGIG (reference sequence). The CDR3 DNA follows: TGTGCCTACGGGACAGGGGGTTGGGAGACCCAGTACTTC. This encodes CAYGTGGWETQYF.

The genes are TRBV6-5 and TRBJ2-2; TRBD1 aligns across 7 bases. Germline V gene data show CDR1 as MNHEY and CDR2 as SVGAGI. V shed 8 bases, J shed 7 bases, and the junction held 10 bases outside the gene matches. This CDR3 contains 14 residues. In nucleotides, the CDR3 is TGTGCCAGCGAAAATCAGGGGGTTGGCGGGGAGCTGTTTTTT. Translated: CASENQGVGGELFF.

The V gene is TRBV11-2, the J gene TRBJ2-1; 7 bases align to TRBD2. Germline-derived CDR1 and CDR2 are SGHAT and FQNNGV. J lost 4 bases, V lost 2 bases, and 5 bases had no gene match. This CDR3 region has 15 residues. The chain's CDR3 is CASSLTGGTYNEQFF. CDR3 nucleotide sequence: TGTGCCAGCAGCTTAACGGGAGGAACTTACAATGAGCAGTTCTTC.

The J gene is TRBJ1-5, the V gene TRBV19; D remains unclear. V was shortened by 2 bases and J by 0 bases, with 8 bases between the two germline ends. This CDR3 region has 15 residues. Germline V gene data show CDR1 as LNHDA and CDR2 as SQIVND (reference sequence). CDR3 nucleotides: TGTGCCAGTAGTATAACGGGATATAGCAATCAGCCCCAGCATTTT. Residues: CASSITGYSNQPQHF.

This clone was recorded only once. V gene TRBV30 combines with J gene TRBJ2-7; D not resolved. The V end was cut by 2 bases, the J end by 3 bases, with 11 bases between. Germline CDR1 reads GTSNPN; CDR2 reads SVGIG (reference sequence). This CDR3 region has 13 residues. The CDR3 DNA is TGTGCCTGGAGTCCCGGTAATATCTACGAGCAGTACTTC. Translated: CAWSPGNIYEQYF.

The chain has TRBV5-1 and TRBJ2-3; 12 bases map to TRBD2. The germline CDR1 and CDR2 sequences are SGHRS and YFSETQ. This CDR3 is 17 amino acids long. Unmatched junction bases numbered 7, after V lost 4 bases and J lost 1 base. CDR3 in DNA: TGCGCCAGCAGCCCCGGACTAGCGGGGTCTCGCACAGATACGCAGTATTTT. It is translated as CASSPGLAGSRTDTQYF.

The chain carries TRBV5-1 and TRBJ1-6, with D perhaps TRBD1 (5 bases). CDR3 size: 13 residues. Germline V gene lookup returns CDR1 SGHRS and CDR2 YFSETQ. V was pared by 3 bases and J by 8 bases, with 9 bases between. The DNA for the CDR3 is TGCGCCAGCAGCTGGGACCCGTATTCACCCCTCCACTTT. Its protein product is CASSWDPYSPLHF.

The chain carries TRBV30 and TRBJ2-7; D remains ambiguous. The CDR3 totals 13 residues. V lost 8 bases and J lost 0, with 14 bases in between. The germline CDR1 and CDR2 sequences are GTSNPN and SVGIG (reference sequence). CDR3 protein: CAGETASSYEQYF. The CDR3 coding sequence is TGTGCCGGCGAAACAGCGAGCTCCTACGAGCAGTACTTC.

The CDR3 loop is CASKYSGNTIYF. The DNA for the CDR3 is TGTGCCAGCAAATACTCTGGAAACACCATATATTTT. The chain carries TRBV6-1 and TRBJ1-3; D not certain. Germline V gene data show CDR1 as MNHNS and CDR2 as SASEGT. The ends were cut back, 7 bases at V and 0 bases at J, with 4 bases in the middle. The CDR3 spans 12 residues.

The chain is built from TRBV14 and TRBJ2-7; 11 bases fit TRBD2. The germline CDR1 and CDR2 sequences are SGHDN and FVKESK. V lost 2 bases and J lost 4; bases outside the gene matches: 4. The CDR3 consists of 15 residues. The CDR3 DNA follows: TGTGCCAGCAGCCAACGACTAGCGGGGCAATACGAGCAGTACTTC. Translated, it gives CASSQRLAGQYEQYF.

V is TRBV27 and J is TRBJ1-1, with 8 bases matching TRBD1. The CDR3 extends over 15 amino acids. Losses at the gene ends were 7 bases for V and 0 bases for J; bases not matched to a gene: 7. Germline CDR1 and CDR2: MNHEY and SMNVEV (reference sequence). CDR3 in amino acids: CASMPATGVNTEAFF. Here the CDR3 DNA reads TGTGCCAGCATGCCCGCGACAGGGGTGAACACTGAAGCTTTCTTT.

This clone appeared once. The chain employs TRBV11-1 and TRBJ2-1, with D uncertain. The germline CDR1 and CDR2 sequences are SGHAT and FQDESV (reference sequence). V was clipped by 5 bases and J by 8 bases, with 13 bases between them. This CDR3 contains 13 residues. The CDR3 sequence: CASSPYQRDEQFF. CDR3 sequence (DNA): TGTGCCAGCAGCCCATACCAACGGGATGAGCAGTTCTTC. The whole variable domain, filled in from reference TRBV11-1 and TRBJ2-1, reads EAEVAQSPRYKITEKSQAVAFWCDPISGHATLYWYRQILGQGPELLVQFQDESVVDDSQLPKDRFSAERLKGVDSTLKIQPAELGDSAMYLCASSPYQRDEQFFGPGTRLTVL.

The chain couples TRBV30 to TRBJ2-7; 8 nucleotides agree with TRBD2. The CDR3 is made up of 13 amino acids. CDR1 and CDR2 (germline): GTSNPN, SVGIG (reference sequence). Trimming at V came to 5 bases and at J to 0 bases, leaving 3 bases not matched to a gene. CDR3 DNA sequence: TGTGCCTGGGAGCGGGAGACCTCCTACGAGCAGTACTTC. It encodes CAWERETSYEQYF.

The rearrangement joins TRBV4-1 to TRBJ2-5, with D possibly TRBD1 on 6 matching bases. Germline-derived CDR1 and CDR2 are MGHRA and YSYEKL. Trimming shortened V by 10 bases and J by 0 bases, and 18 bases separated the two germline ends. The CDR3 consists of 15 residues. The DNA of the CDR3 is TGCGCCACCGCCCGACAGGCCGCGTACCAAGAGACCCAGTACTTC. It encodes CATARQAAYQETQYF.